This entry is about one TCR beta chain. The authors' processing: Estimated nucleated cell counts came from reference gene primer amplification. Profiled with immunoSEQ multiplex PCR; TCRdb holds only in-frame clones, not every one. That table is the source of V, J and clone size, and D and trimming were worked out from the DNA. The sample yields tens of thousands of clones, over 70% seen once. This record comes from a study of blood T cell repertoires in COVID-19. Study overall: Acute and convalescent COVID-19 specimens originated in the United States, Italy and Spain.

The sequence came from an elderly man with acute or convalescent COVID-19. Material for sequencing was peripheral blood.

In DNA form, the CDR3 reads TGTGCCAGCAGTCCAGCGGGGCTGGGGACCGGGGAGCTGTTTTTT. Protein: CASSPAGLGTGELFF. The chain has TRBV7-2 and TRBJ2-2; 7 nucleotides align to TRBD2. V lost 6 bases, J lost 5 bases, and 9 bases stayed unmatched. This CDR3 comprises 15 residues. CDR1 is SGHTA and CDR2 is FQGNSA in the germline V gene.